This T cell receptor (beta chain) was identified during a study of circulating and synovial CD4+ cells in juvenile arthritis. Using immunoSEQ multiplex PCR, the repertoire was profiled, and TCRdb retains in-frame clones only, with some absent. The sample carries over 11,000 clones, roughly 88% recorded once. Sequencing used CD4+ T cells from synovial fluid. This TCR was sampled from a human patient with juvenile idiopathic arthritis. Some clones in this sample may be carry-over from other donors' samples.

In DNA form, the CDR3 reads TGTGCCAGCAGCTTAGGGAAGGGGCGCTTGGATGGCTACACCTTC. Encoded protein: CASSLGKGRLDGYTF. The genes are TRBV7-9 and TRBJ1-2; TRBD1 is a possible D gene (5 bases). CDR3 size: 15 residues. V was clipped by 1 base and J by 6 bases, with 15 bases between them. Germline V gene data show CDR1 as SEHNR and CDR2 as FQNEAQ (reference sequence).